This record covers a single TCR beta chain. In blood CD8+ and CD4+ T cells, TCR beta underwent sequencing. The multiple sclerosis control group was made up of treatment-naive patients with stable or active relapsing-remitting disease. Isolation of CD8+ and CD4+ T cells was performed negatively, whereas enrichment of TEMRA cells was done by FACS. This sample was included in a study of CD8 T cells in Susac syndrome. CDR1 is LNHDA, CDR2 SQIVND, per germline (reference sequence). This CDR3 is 13 amino acids long. The V gene lost 7 bases and the J gene lost 4 bases, with 12 bases spanning the gap. Random-hexamer reverse transcription was applied to roughly 0.45 to 1 ug RNA. Amplification of TCR beta CDR3 across 54 Vbeta and 13 Jbeta was performed with immunoSEQ multiplex PCR. One entry per CDR3 protein, called by TCRdb with MiXCR from the immunoSEQ multiplex PCR reads. The table includes about 300,000 distinct CDR3 sequences, 85% detected once.

The TCR comes from a human donor with multiple sclerosis. Sequenced input: CD8+ T cells from PBMCs. J is TRBJ2-3 and V is TRBV19, with D hard to call. The CDR3 loop reads CASNPSLSDTQYF. The CDR3 region has the DNA TGTGCCAGTAACCCCAGCCTCTCAGATACGCAGTATTTT. The variable domain in full, completed from reference TRBV19 and TRBJ2-3, reads DGGITQSPKYLFRKEGQNVTLSCEQNLNHDAMYWYRQDPGQGLRLIYYSQIVNDFQKGDIAEGYSVSREKKESFPLTVTSAQKNPTAFYLCASNPSLSDTQYFGPGTRLTVL.